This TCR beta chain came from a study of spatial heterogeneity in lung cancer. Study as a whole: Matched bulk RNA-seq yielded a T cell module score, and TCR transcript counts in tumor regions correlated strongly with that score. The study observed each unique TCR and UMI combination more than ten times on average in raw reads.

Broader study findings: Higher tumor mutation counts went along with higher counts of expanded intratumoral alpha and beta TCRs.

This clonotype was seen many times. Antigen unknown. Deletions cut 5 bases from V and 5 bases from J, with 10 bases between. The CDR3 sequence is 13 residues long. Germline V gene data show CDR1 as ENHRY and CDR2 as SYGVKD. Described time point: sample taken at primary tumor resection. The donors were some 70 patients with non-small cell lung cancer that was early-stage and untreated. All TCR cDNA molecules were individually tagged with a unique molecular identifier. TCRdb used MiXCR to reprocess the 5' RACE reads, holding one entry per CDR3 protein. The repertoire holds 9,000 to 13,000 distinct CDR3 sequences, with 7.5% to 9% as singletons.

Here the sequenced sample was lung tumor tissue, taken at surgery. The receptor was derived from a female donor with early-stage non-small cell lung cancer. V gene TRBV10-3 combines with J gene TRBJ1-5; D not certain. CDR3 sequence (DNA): TGTGCCATCAGTCCATCGGCACATCAGCCCCAGCATTTT. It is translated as CAISPSAHQPQHF.